This T cell receptor (beta chain) was sequenced in a study of spatial heterogeneity in lung cancer. The study's findings and limits: Resection blood, more than follow-up blood, showed ubiquitous expanded tumor TCRs.

The V end was cut by 2 bases, the J end by 2 bases, with 3 bases between. The CDR3 extends over 11 amino acids. The germline V gene encodes CDR1 SQVTM and CDR2 ANQGSEA. In its sample, this clonotype was seen a few times. Its antigen is currently unknown. TCRdb reprocessed the 5' RACE reads with MiXCR, giving one entry per CDR3 protein. The data hold roughly 120,000 distinct CDR3 sequences, with 9% to 15% observed a single time. As for time point: blood at routine non-recurrence follow-up after resection. The study sequenced unsorted whole RNA from tumor, nontumor lung or frozen PBMC. The material was PBMCs, obtained at follow-up. The chain employs TRBV29-1 and TRBJ1-1; D unclear. The sequence was obtained from a male donor with early-stage non-small cell lung cancer. The CDR3 region has the DNA TGCAGCGTTGAACTCAACACTGAAGCTTTCTTT. The encoded protein is CSVELNTEAFF.